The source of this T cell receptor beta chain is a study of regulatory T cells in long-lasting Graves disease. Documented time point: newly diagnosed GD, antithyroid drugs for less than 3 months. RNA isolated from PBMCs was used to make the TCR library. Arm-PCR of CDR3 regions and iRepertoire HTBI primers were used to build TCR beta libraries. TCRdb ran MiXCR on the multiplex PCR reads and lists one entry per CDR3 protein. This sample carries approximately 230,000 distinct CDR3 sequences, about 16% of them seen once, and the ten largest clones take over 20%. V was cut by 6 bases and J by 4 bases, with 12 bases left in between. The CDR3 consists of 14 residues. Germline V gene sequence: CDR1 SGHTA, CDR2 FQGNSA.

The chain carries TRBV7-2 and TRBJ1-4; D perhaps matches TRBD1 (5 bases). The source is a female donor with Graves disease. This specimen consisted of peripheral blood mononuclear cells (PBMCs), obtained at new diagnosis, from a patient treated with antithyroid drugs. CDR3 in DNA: TGTGCCAGCAGGTGGGACGAACTTAATGAAAAACTGTTTTTT. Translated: CASRWDELNEKLFF.